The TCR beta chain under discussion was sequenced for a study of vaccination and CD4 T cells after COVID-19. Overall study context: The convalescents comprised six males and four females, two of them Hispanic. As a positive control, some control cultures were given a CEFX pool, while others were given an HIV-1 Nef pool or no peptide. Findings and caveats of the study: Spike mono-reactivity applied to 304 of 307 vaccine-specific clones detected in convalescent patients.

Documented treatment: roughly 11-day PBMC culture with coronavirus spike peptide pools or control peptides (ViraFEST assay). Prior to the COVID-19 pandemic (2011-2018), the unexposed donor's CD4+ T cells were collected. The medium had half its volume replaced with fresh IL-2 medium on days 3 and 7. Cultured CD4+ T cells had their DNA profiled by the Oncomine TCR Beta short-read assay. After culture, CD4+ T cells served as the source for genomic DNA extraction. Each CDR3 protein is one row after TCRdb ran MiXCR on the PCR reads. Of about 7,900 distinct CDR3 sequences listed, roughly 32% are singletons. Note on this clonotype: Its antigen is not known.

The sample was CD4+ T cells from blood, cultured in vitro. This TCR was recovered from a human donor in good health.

CDR3 DNA: TGTGCCAGCAGCCAGTCAGCCGGGGTCAGCAATCAGCCCCAGCATTTT. Its translation: CASSQSAGVSNQPQHF. This chain uses TRBV4-2 with TRBJ1-5; D not certain. Trimming pared 3 bases from V and 1 base from J, leaving 13 bases between. The CDR3 is 16 amino acids. CDR1 is LGHNA, CDR2 YNFKEQ, per germline.